This is a list of T cell receptor beta chains from one sample in a study of T cells in Graves' hyperthyroidism and ophthalmopathy. TCRdb passed the multiplex PCR reads through MiXCR, listing each CDR3 protein once. Among around 250,000 distinct CDR3 sequences listed, approximately 15% were seen once. Sequencing input: blood. The receptors originated from a woman aged 40 to 49 with Graves' hyperthyroidism that later progressed to Graves' ophthalmopathy. Both conserved end residues are part of each CDR3. A D gene is named only where the DNA matches it firmly. Clone size is given for some rows only: seen once, a few or many times, or a class if the clone is expanded.

cdr3_nt | cdr3_aa | clone_size | j_call | d_call | v_call
TGTGCCAGCAGTGGGACAGGGCTGTACACTGAAGCTTTCTTT | CASSGTGLYTEAFF | many | TRBJ1-1 | TRBD1 | TRBV2
TGTGCCAGCAGCCAGAGCTCCGGGCTTCCTCGTCTGGCTGGGGCCAACGTCCTGACTTTC | CASSQSSGLPRLAGANVLTF | NA | TRBJ2-6 | NA | TRBV7-6
TGTGCCACCAGTGATGTGGGGAGCAATCAGCCCCAGCATTTT | CATSDVGSNQPQHF | many | TRBJ1-5 | NA | TRBV24-1
TGTGCCTGGAGGAGGGGGCAGGGTGAAGCTTTCTTT | CAWRRGQGEAFF | many | TRBJ1-1 | TRBD1 | TRBV30
TGTGCCAGCAGTTTATACGGATATACAACTAATGAAAAACTGTTTTTT | CASSLYGYTTNEKLFF | many | TRBJ1-4 | NA | TRBV28
TGCAGTGCTTTCGGGACTAGCGGGAGGCTGTCCTACGAGCAGTACTTC | CSAFGTSGRLSYEQYF | few | TRBJ2-7 | TRBD2 | TRBV20-1
TGTGCCAGCAGTGAAGCGCTCCGAACTAGCGGGGTCTACGAGCAGTACTTC | CASSEALRTSGVYEQYF | many | TRBJ2-7 | TRBD2 | TRBV6-1
TGCAGTGCGGAACAGGGTGGGGGAGAGACCCAGTACTTC | CSAEQGGGETQYF | many | TRBJ2-5 | NA | TRBV20-1
TGTGCCAGCAGTCCTGACAGTTACAATGAGCAGTTCTTC | CASSPDSYNEQFF | many | TRBJ2-1 | NA | TRBV12-3/TRBV12-4
TGCAGTGCTCCAGCTCGGACAGGGGAAGATAGCACTGAAGCTTTCTTT | CSAPARTGEDSTEAFF | many | TRBJ1-1 | TRBD1 | TRBV20-1
TGTGCCAGCAGTTTATCCAGCGCCATGAGCACAGATACGCAGTATTTT | CASSLSSAMSTDTQYF | many | TRBJ2-3 | NA | TRBV28
TGTGCCAGCAGTCCCTGGGCTAGCGGGAGCCCAGATACGCAGTATTTT | CASSPWASGSPDTQYF | many | TRBJ2-3 | TRBD2 | TRBV28
TGTGCCATCAGTGAGCCCCTTAGACCCGGGGAGCTGTTTTTT | CAISEPLRPGELFF | many | TRBJ2-2 | NA | TRBV10-3
TGTGCCAGCAGTTTTACGACGTGGGGAACAGATACGCAGTATTTT | CASSFTTWGTDTQYF | many | TRBJ2-3 | NA | TRBV27
TGTGCCACCAGCAGCTATCTTAAGGGAACTAGCGGTTCCTTTCAAGAGACCCAGTACTTC | CATSSYLKGTSGSFQETQYF | NA | TRBJ2-5 | TRBD2 | TRBV15
TGTGCCAGCAGTGAAGAGCTCGGAAACACCATATATTTT | CASSEELGNTIYF | many | TRBJ1-3 | NA | TRBV2
TGTGCCAGTAGTGCCGGGACCTATAATTCACCCCTCCACTTT | CASSAGTYNSPLHF | many | TRBJ1-6 | NA | TRBV19
TGCGCCAGCAGCCCGGGACCCGTCACTGAAGCTTTCTTT | CASSPGPVTEAFF | few | TRBJ1-1 | NA | TRBV5-1
TGTGCCAGCAGTTCCCGGACTAGCGGAAGGCAGTACTTC | CASSSRTSGRQYF | few | TRBJ2-7 | TRBD2 | TRBV12-3/TRBV12-4
TGTGCCAGCAGCCATATTAGCGGGAGGGCCTCTAGCGAGCAGTTCTTC | CASSHISGRASSEQFF | many | TRBJ2-1 | TRBD2 | TRBV3-1
TGTGCCAGCGGCGGCACAGTCTCTGGAAACACCATATATTTT | CASGGTVSGNTIYF | few | TRBJ1-3 | NA | TRBV5-5
TGTGCCAGCAGCTTTGGGCAGGGAATTGAAAAACTGTTTTTT | CASSFGQGIEKLFF | many | TRBJ1-4 | NA | TRBV13
TGTGCCAGCAGCTGGGGACAGGGGCCGAACACTGAAGCTTTCTTT | CASSWGQGPNTEAFF | NA | TRBJ1-1 | TRBD1 | TRBV7-9
TGCAGCGAAGCGACAGGGGACTATGGCTACACCTTC | CSEATGDYGYTF | few | TRBJ1-2 | TRBD1 | TRBV29-1
TGTGCCAGCAGTGAAGGAGGCGGGGGCTCTGGGGCCAACGTCCTGACTTTC | CASSEGGGGSGANVLTF | many | TRBJ2-6 | TRBD2 | TRBV6-1
TGTGCCAGCAGTTACTATGTGGCTGAAAAACTGTTTTTT | CASSYYVAEKLFF | many | TRBJ1-4 | NA | TRBV6-1
TGTGCCAGCTGGGGCCCGAACACCGGGGAGCTGTTTTTT | CASWGPNTGELFF | many | TRBJ2-2 | NA | TRBV18
TGTGCCAGCAGTTACCGGACTAGCGGGAGGAATGAGCAGTTCTTC | CASSYRTSGRNEQFF | many | TRBJ2-1 | TRBD2 | TRBV6-2/TRBV6-3
TGTGCCAGCAAGCGGGGCCCTACCCTTCATGAGCAGTTCTTC | CASKRGPTLHEQFF | many | TRBJ2-1 | TRBD2 | TRBV7-8
TGTGCCAGCAGCAAGTCAGGGACCTCCTACGAGCAGTACTTC | CASSKSGTSYEQYF | NA | TRBJ2-7 | NA | TRBV7-9
TGTGCCAGCAGTTTCCTAGGAGAAAATCAGCCCCAGCATTTT | CASSFLGENQPQHF | many | TRBJ1-5 | NA | TRBV28
TGTGCCAGCAGCGGTACAGGGACGCTTAATGAAAAACTGTTTTTT | CASSGTGTLNEKLFF | many | TRBJ1-4 | NA | TRBV7-8
TGTGCCAGCAGTTGGGACCTCGGCAATAAGCAGTTCTTC | CASSWDLGNKQFF | many | TRBJ2-1 | NA | TRBV28
TGTGCCAGCAGTCGACTAGCGGGAGGGCCGGGCCACGAGCAGTACTTC | CASSRLAGGPGHEQYF | many | TRBJ2-7 | TRBD2 | TRBV6-1
TGCAGTGCTAGAGAGTTTAGCGGGAGTAATGAGCAGTTCTTC | CSAREFSGSNEQFF | NA | TRBJ2-1 | TRBD2 | TRBV20-1
TGCAGCGCTAGGGCCCTTCCGGACTACTATGGCTACACCTTC | CSARALPDYYGYTF | NA | TRBJ1-2 | NA | TRBV29-1
TGTGCCAGCAGTCTTGGTTGGTTGACACAGACCGTCTACGAGCAGTACTTC | CASSLGWLTQTVYEQYF | few | TRBJ2-7 | NA | TRBV7-9
TGTGCCAGCAGTTTCCGGGACAGGGGAGGCGGCTACACCTTC | CASSFRDRGGGYTF | NA | TRBJ1-2 | TRBD1 | TRBV12-3/TRBV12-4
TGTGCCAGCAGCTTGTCGGAAGGTCAGCCCCAGCATTTT | CASSLSEGQPQHF | many | TRBJ1-5 | NA | TRBV7-6
TGCAGTGCTAGAGTCTTGGTGGAGCGGAACTCCTACAATGAGCAGTTCTTC | CSARVLVERNSYNEQFF | many | TRBJ2-1 | NA | TRBV20-1
TGTGCCAGCAGTTCGCCGGGACAGGGGATCTACGAGCAGTACTTC | CASSSPGQGIYEQYF | many | TRBJ2-7 | TRBD1 | TRBV6-1